This T cell receptor (beta chain) was recorded in a study of cytomegalovirus exposure and HLA in healthy donors. CDR1 is LNHNV, CDR2 YYDKDF, per germline (reference sequence). The length of the CDR3 is 14 residues. The V gene lost 0 bases and the J gene lost 13 bases, with 18 bases spanning the gap. Worth noting for this clone: The antigen remains unidentified.

Overall study findings and caveats: The study carried out a later analysis of TCR beta sequences. It associated some 17,000 of them with specific HLA alleles at a false discovery rate of 0.05. When analyzed later, a missense DCLRE1C variant was found to be linked to TCR beta V- and J-gene trimming.

PCR amplification relied on 60 Vbeta primers (plus 13 Jbeta primers). Some clones are missing from TCRdb's copy, which holds only in-frame ones; the method was immunoSEQ multiplex PCR. This table has about 140,000 clones, around 82% appearing once. This receptor was obtained from a female donor in good health and CMV-seronegative. The sequencing input was PBMCs. V gene TRBV15 combines with J gene TRBJ2-5, with D possibly being TRBD1 (6 bases). CDR3 loop: CATSRDPGVQGMYF. The CDR3 DNA follows: TGTGCCACCAGCAGAGATCCTGGAGTTCAGGGGATGTACTTC.